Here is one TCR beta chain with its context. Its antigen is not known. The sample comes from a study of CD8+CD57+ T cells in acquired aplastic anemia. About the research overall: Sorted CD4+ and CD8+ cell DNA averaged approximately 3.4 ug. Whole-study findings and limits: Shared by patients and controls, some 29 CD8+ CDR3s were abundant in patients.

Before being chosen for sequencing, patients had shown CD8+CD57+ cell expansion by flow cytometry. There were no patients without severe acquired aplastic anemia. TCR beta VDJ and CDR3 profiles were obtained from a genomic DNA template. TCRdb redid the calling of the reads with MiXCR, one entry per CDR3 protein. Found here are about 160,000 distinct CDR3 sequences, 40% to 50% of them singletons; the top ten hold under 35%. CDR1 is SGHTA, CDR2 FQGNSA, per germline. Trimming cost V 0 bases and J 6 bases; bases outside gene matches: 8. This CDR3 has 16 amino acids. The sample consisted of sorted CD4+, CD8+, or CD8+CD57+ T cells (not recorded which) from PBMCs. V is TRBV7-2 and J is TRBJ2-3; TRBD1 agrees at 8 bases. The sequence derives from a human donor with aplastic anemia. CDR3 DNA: TGTGCCAGCAGCTTAGCTGCAGGGGGCAAAGACGATACGCAGTATTTT. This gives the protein CASSLAAGGKDDTQYF.